These 10 T cell receptor beta chains originate from one sample sequenced in a study of blood T cell repertoires in COVID-19. The data were produced by immunoSEQ multiplex PCR, yet TCRdb's version contains in-frame clones alone and is incomplete. The data show some 180,000 clones, 85% seen once. Sequences were obtained from peripheral blood. The origin of the receptors is a woman older than 75 with COVID-19, enrolled during active disease.

The chain carries TRBV19 and TRBJ2-7; 9 nucleotides match TRBD1. This CDR3 is built from 14 residues. Per germline, CDR1 LNHDA and CDR2 SQIVND (reference sequence). The V gene end was trimmed by 5 bases and the J gene end by 1 base; junction bases not matched to a gene: 3. The CDR3 sequence: CASSRQGDSYEQYF. DNA of the CDR3: TGTGCCAGTAGTCGACAGGGGGATTCCTACGAGCAGTACTTC. Together with reference TRBV19 and TRBJ2-7, the CDR3 gives the full variable domain: DGGITQSPKYLFRKEGQNVTLSCEQNLNHDAMYWYRQDPGQGLRLIYYSQIVNDFQKGDIAEGYSVSREKKESFPLTVTSAQKNPTAFYLCASSRQGDSYEQYFGPGTRLTVT.

The chain has TRBV19 and TRBJ2-1; 7 bases are shared with TRBD2. V gave up 1 base and J gave up 10 bases; unmatched junction bases: 7. This CDR3 contains 14 residues. Germline V gene sequence: CDR1 LNHDA, CDR2 SQIVND (reference sequence). This chain's CDR3 is CASSIVSGVGEQFF. The CDR3 DNA is TGTGCCAGTAGTATAGTCAGCGGGGTGGGGGAGCAGTTCTTC. Together with reference TRBV19 and TRBJ2-1, the CDR3 gives the full variable domain: DGGITQSPKYLFRKEGQNVTLSCEQNLNHDAMYWYRQDPGQGLRLIYYSQIVNDFQKGDIAEGYSVSREKKESFPLTVTSAQKNPTAFYLCASSIVSGVGEQFFGPGTRLTVL.

This chain links TRBV10-1 with TRBJ1-1; D uncertain. V was cut by 6 bases and J by 3 bases, with 11 bases left in between. Germline V lookup: CDR1 WNHNN, CDR2 SYGVQD (reference sequence). CDR3 length equals 13 residues. CDR3 in amino acids: CASSRGGDTEAFF. The CDR3 bases are TGCGCCAGCAGCCGGGGAGGCGACACTGAAGCTTTCTTT.

The chain combines TRBV20-1 with TRBJ1-2; 8 positions agree with TRBD1. The CDR3 sequence is 14 residues long. The V and J ends lost 3 bases and 8 bases, in that order; junction bases with no gene match: 11. CDR1 is DFQATT and CDR2 is SNEGSKA in the germline V gene (reference sequence). CDR3 in DNA: TGCAGTGCTAGTTTTATTCAGGGGGCTCGCGGCTACACCTTC. It codes for CSASFIQGARGYTF.

The chain couples TRBV9 to TRBJ1-5; perhaps TRBD1 as D (5 bases). V was cut by 4 bases and J by 6 bases, with 17 bases left in between. This CDR3 is 15 amino acids long. CDR1 is SGDLS and CDR2 is YYNGEE in the germline V gene. CDR3 loop: CASSPHPGSGQPQHF. The DNA of the CDR3 is TGTGCCAGCAGCCCACACCCAGGGTCGGGTCAGCCCCAGCATTTT. Based on the CDR3 plus reference TRBV9 and TRBJ1-5, the full variable domain is DSGVTQTPKHLITATGQRVTLRCSPRSGDLSVYWYQQSLDQGLQFLIQYYNGEERAKGNILERFSAQQFPDLHSELNLSSLELGDSALYFCASSPHPGSGQPQHFGDGTRLSIL.

The J gene is TRBJ2-6, the V gene TRBV27; maybe TRBD1 (5 bases). This CDR3 contains 15 residues. Trimming removed 3 bases at V and 1 base at J, with 7 bases between. In germline, CDR1 is MNHEY, CDR2 SMNVEV (reference sequence). The CDR3, as DNA: TGTGCCAGCAGTTTGAAGGGGTCTGGGGCCAACGTCCTGACTTTC. Its protein product is CASSLKGSGANVLTF.

The chain carries TRBV5-1 and TRBJ1-1; TRBD1 matches 7 bases. Germline V lookup: CDR1 SGHRS, CDR2 YFSETQ. The J segment lost 1 base and the V segment lost 4 bases, leaving 7 bases of the junction unmatched. The CDR3 runs 15 residues. The CDR3 nucleotides are TGCGCCAGCAGCCAAAATGGGGACAGGAACACTGAAGCTTTCTTT. Its protein is CASSQNGDRNTEAFF.

V is TRBV4-1 and J is TRBJ2-3; 10 bases match TRBD2. The CDR3 has 18 amino acids. V trimming: 1 base; J trimming: 7 bases; junction bases outside the gene matches: 14. Germline V lookup: CDR1 MGHRA, CDR2 YSYEKL. This CDR3 reads CASSQGSIGSGRVYTQYF. The CDR3 DNA reads as TGCGCCAGCAGCCAAGGATCAATTGGGAGCGGGAGGGTTTATACGCAGTATTTT.

The chain couples TRBV6-6 to TRBJ2-7; tentatively, D is TRBD1 (6 bases). The CDR3 length is 13 residues. Trimming removed 5 bases from V and 3 bases from J, with 11 bases in between. In germline, CDR1 is MNHNY, CDR2 SVGAGI (reference sequence). CDR3 bases: TGTGCCAGCAGTCGTACAGGGAGCTACGAGCAGTACTTC. It yields the protein CASSRTGSYEQYF.

The rearrangement uses TRBV28 and TRBJ2-2, with a weak D call TRBD1 (6 bases). Germline V CDR1 and CDR2: MDHEN, SYDVKM. The ends were cut back, 0 bases at V and 4 bases at J, with 9 bases in the middle. This CDR3 has 15 amino acids. This CDR3 reads CASSLWDRVTGELFF. The CDR3 nucleotides are TGTGCCAGCAGTTTATGGGACAGAGTCACCGGGGAGCTGTTTTTT.